The following is a T cell receptor (beta chain) sequence with its context. The antigen is unknown. This sample was included in a study of cytomegalovirus exposure and HLA in healthy donors. Use of 60 Vbeta and 13 Jbeta primers characterized the PCR. This table comes from immunoSEQ multiplex PCR, and its TCRdb copy is limited to in-frame clones, with some not included. The table lists 150,000 to 250,000 clones, under 90% of them singletons, with roughly 0.1% in the top ten. Notes on the study in general: Most observed TCR sequences were rare, whereas some public TCRs were detected in many donors. Reported performance of the classifier showed diagnosis of cytomegalovirus status with high specificity and sensitivity. Altogether, about 160 TCR beta chains were recorded as cytomegalovirus-associated. A later analysis linked a missense DCLRE1C variant to TCR beta V- and J-gene trimming.

The length of the CDR3 is 20 residues. Germline V lookup: CDR1 SGDLS, CDR2 YYNGEE. V lost 0 bases to trimming and J lost 1 base, with 25 bases between them. The chain joins TRBV9 to TRBJ1-1, with a weak D call TRBD1 (6 bases). Material for sequencing was PBMCs. The TCR comes from a boy aged 2 to 10 in good health and CMV-seronegative. CDR3: CASSVEGWRGLFLGNTEAFF. CDR3 nucleotide sequence: TGTGCCAGCAGCGTAGAGGGGTGGCGGGGGCTATTTTTGGGGAACACTGAAGCTTTCTTT. The full variable domain, with the rest looked up from reference TRBV9 and TRBJ1-1, is DSGVTQTPKHLITATGQRVTLRCSPRSGDLSVYWYQQSLDQGLQFLIQYYNGEERAKGNILERFSAQQFPDLHSELNLSSLELGDSALYFCASSVEGWRGLFLGNTEAFFGQGTRLTVV.